This T cell receptor (beta chain) stems from a study of blood T cell repertoires in COVID-19 (dated by TCRdb to between 2020 and 2021). Regarding the research as a whole: The collaborator samples originated in the United States, Italy and Spain and spanned the acute and convalescent phases of COVID-19. A freely available public database, intended as a resource for researchers studying the immune response to SARS-CoV-2, is where the repertoires were released. The prospective study material was composed of cDNA or gDNA derived from T cells, B-cell-depleted T cells, or PBMCs. The sample metadata nearly always contained a de-identified subject ID, COVID-19 status, age in years and sex. Samples were obtained from the ongoing ImmuneRACE study (first 160 participants) and from some 1,300 subjects provided by 6 global collaborators. Where available, HLA class I and class II types were obtained from metadata supplied by the sample provider rather than from assay-based typing. The dataset comprised deeply sampled blood TCRbeta repertoires from subjects exposed to, actively infected with, or recovered from COVID-19.

Samples from volunteer blood donors who had recovered from COVID-19 were contributed by a second Seattle source. Each collaborating institution followed its own protocols to collect whole blood in K2EDTA tubes. For TCRbeta analysis, collaborators shipped samples as frozen whole blood, isolated PBMCs, or DNA extracted from either of those sample types. Taken from the germline V gene, the CDR1 and CDR2 loops are MNHEY and SVGAGI. There are 14 amino acids in the CDR3, from cysteine to phenylalanine inclusive. The read is trimmed to its CDR3 DNA, 42 bases read in frame from base 1. Relative to germline, V is 5 bases shorter and J is 3 bases shorter, with 11 bases between their ends. Study-wide findings and limitations: Clinical and demographic metadata were provided uncurated, with the amount varying by source and participant.

Notes on this clone: What this receptor recognizes is not known. Base qualities were left out, and no much larger clone turns up one base away.

TCRbeta CDR3 regions were amplified from genomic DNA using the immunoSEQ Assay, a bias-controlled multiplex PCR. In the authors' own workflow: The number of nucleated cells in each sample was estimated from the amplification of reference gene primers within the assay. Sequence reads were collapsed and filtered to measure the absolute abundance of every unique TCRbeta CDR3 rearrangement. For each sample, productive Simpson clonality was calculated as the square root of Simpson's diversity index over productive rearrangements. The immuneACCESS repertoire file appears here via TCRdb, limited to in-frame rearrangements. These files lack a portion of the clones; in checked studies, under half of the deficit traces to unresolved V genes, and the cause of the others is not known. V, J and clone size were drawn from that table, and D and trimming were deduced from the DNA. The sample yields 130,000 to 150,000 clones; more than 75% were counted once. The ten largest clones take up 30% to 45% of the sample.

Material for sequencing was peripheral blood. The V gene is TRBV6-5 and the J gene is TRBJ1-5; TRBD1 is a weak D gene call, 5 bases matching. This TCR was sampled from a man in his forties or fifties who had recovered from COVID-19. The DNA sequence reads TGTGCCAGCAGTACCAGGGATAACAATCAGCCCCAGCATTTT. It codes for CASSTRDNNQPQHF.